The 28 T cell receptor beta chains presented below share a single source sample, sequenced in a study of shared clonotypes between healthy human individuals. CD8 cells regarded as naive lacked CD45RO, were positively chosen for CCR7, and omitted terminally differentiated effector memory CD45RA+ cells. Repertoires were generated with immunoSEQ multiplex PCR, while TCRdb's copy carries only in-frame clones and drops some. The table lists nearly 2 million clones, approximately 94% of them singletons. The sequenced sample was naive CD8+ T cells sorted from blood. The receptors here all came from a man aged 18 to 29 in good health.

The rearrangement links TRBV30 to TRBJ2-7, with D tentatively TRBD2 (7 bases). Germline V gene sequence: CDR1 GTSNPN, CDR2 SVGIG (reference sequence). CDR3 length equals 12 residues. Trimming stripped 4 bases from V and 7 bases from J, with 14 bases between. In nucleotides, the CDR3 is TGTGCCTGGACCTCCGGGGGGCTGGAGCAGTACTTC. It translates to CAWTSGGLEQYF.

The genes are TRBV18 and TRBJ1-4; D uncertain. Germline CDR1 is KGHSH and CDR2 is LQKENI. Trimming cost V 0 bases and J 0 bases, with 8 bases left between them. The CDR3 runs 16 residues. Here the CDR3 DNA reads TGTGCCAGCTCACCACCAAAGGGTTCAACTAATGAAAAACTGTTTTTT. It is translated as CASSPPKGSTNEKLFF.

The rearrangement uses TRBV7-6 and TRBJ1-3, with D perhaps TRBD1 (5 bases). V was shortened by 0 bases and J by 12 bases, with 15 bases between the two germline ends. Germline lookup yields CDR1 SGHVS and CDR2 FNYEAQ. The length of the CDR3 is 14 residues. CDR3 DNA sequence: TGTGCCAGCAGCTTAGCGGGAGGGGCCTCCGACATATATTTT. Translation gives CASSLAGGASDIYF.

V and J are TRBV10-2 and TRBJ2-7; TRBD1 matches at 7 bases. Germline trimming cut 10 bases from V and 2 bases from J; bases unmatched to any gene: 8. Germline V gene sequence: CDR1 WSHSY, CDR2 SAAADI. This CDR3 is built from 13 residues. CDR3 in amino acids: CAILSTGPYEQYF. CDR3 nucleotides: TGCGCCATCCTGTCGACAGGGCCCTACGAGCAGTACTTC.

This chain connects TRBV7-9 to TRBJ2-1; maybe TRBD2 (5 bases). Germline V lookup: CDR1 SEHNR, CDR2 FQNEAQ (reference sequence). CDR3 length: 13 amino acids. Trimming left V 5 bases short and J 8 bases short, with 13 bases between. The CDR3 DNA follows: TGTGCCAGCAGCCCAACAGCTAGCTATGAGCAGTTCTTC. Its translation: CASSPTASYEQFF.

V and J are TRBV5-1 and TRBJ1-6; D is unresolved. This CDR3 has 17 residues. V was shortened by 4 bases and J by 3 bases, with 17 bases between the two germline ends. CDR1 is SGHRS and CDR2 is YFSETQ in the germline V gene. In DNA, the CDR3 is TGCGCCAGCAGCCCGGAACCCCGGGCCCTCTATAATTCACCCCTCCACTTT. Its translation is CASSPEPRALYNSPLHF.

The chain recombines TRBV28 with TRBJ2-7; 8 positions agree with TRBD1. The CDR3 length is 12 residues. Germline V CDR1 and CDR2: MDHEN, SYDVKM. The V gene end was trimmed by 5 bases and the J gene end by 9 bases; junction bases not matched to a gene: 6. The CDR3 reads CASSIGTGVQYF. The CDR3 coding sequence is TGTGCCAGCAGTATCGGGACAGGTGTGCAGTACTTC.

In its sample, this clone was seen once. J is TRBJ2-5 and V is TRBV2; 9 bases are shared with TRBD1. Germline-derived CDR1 and CDR2 are SNHLY and FYNNEI. The CDR3 has 17 amino acids. The junction had 16 bases not matched to a gene; V was cut back by 8 bases and J by 3 bases. The CDR3 DNA follows: TGTGCCAGCGGCGGGCGCGGATGGGACAGGGAAAAAGAGACCCAGTACTTC. The encoded protein is CASGGRGWDREKETQYF. The full variable domain, in which reference TRBV2 and TRBJ2-5 provide the parts outside the CDR3, is EPEVTQTPSHQVTQMGQEVILRCVPISNHLYFYWYRQILGQKVEFLVSFYNNEISEKSEIFDDQFSVERPDGSNFTLKIRSTKLEDSAMYFCASGGRGWDREKETQYFGPGTRLLVL.

The V gene is TRBV18, the J gene TRBJ2-3; a weak D match, TRBD1 (5 bases). From germline, CDR1 is KGHSH and CDR2 LQKENI. The CDR3 is 16 residues long. V lost 2 bases and J 2 bases, leaving 14 bases between the germline ends. CDR3 DNA: TGTGCCAGCTCACCAAGACAGTGGACCGACACAGATACGCAGTATTTT. Amino acid sequence: CASSPRQWTDTDTQYF.

This chain joins TRBV9 and TRBJ2-1; 10 bases align to TRBD1. V lost 4 bases, J lost 7 bases, and 8 bases stayed unmatched. Germline V gene sequence: CDR1 SGDLS, CDR2 YYNGEE. The CDR3 has 15 residues. Here the CDR3 reads CASSPGQGTGNEQFF. CDR3 coding DNA: TGTGCCAGCAGCCCGGGACAGGGGACAGGGAATGAGCAGTTCTTC. Complete variable domain (other parts from reference TRBV9 and TRBJ2-1): DSGVTQTPKHLITATGQRVTLRCSPRSGDLSVYWYQQSLDQGLQFLIQYYNGEERAKGNILERFSAQQFPDLHSELNLSSLELGDSALYFCASSPGQGTGNEQFFGPGTRLTVL.

This clone has just a few counts. CDR3 loop: CASSQSSIEAFF. CDR3 nucleotide sequence: TGTGCCAGCAGCCAATCCTCGATCGAAGCTTTCTTT. V is TRBV14 and J is TRBJ1-1; D is unclear. The CDR3 length is 12 residues. The V end lost 2 bases, the J end lost 8 bases, and 9 bases lay between the germline ends. Germline V lookup: CDR1 SGHDN, CDR2 FVKESK.

The V gene is TRBV4-1, the J gene TRBJ2-2, with TRBD1 matching over 7 bases. The CDR3 covers 15 residues. V was clipped by 6 bases and J by 1 base; unmatched bases: 5. Germline V gene data show CDR1 as MGHRA and CDR2 as YSYEKL. The CDR3 is CASSWDRRNTGELFF. CDR3 nucleotide sequence: TGCGCCAGCAGTTGGGACAGAAGGAACACCGGGGAGCTGTTTTTT.

The chain couples TRBV27 to TRBJ1-2; 8 bases fit TRBD1. J lost 3 bases, V lost 4 bases, and 13 bases had no gene match. The V gene's germline CDR1 is MNHEY and CDR2 SMNVEV (reference sequence). The CDR3 is 17 amino acids. The CDR3 loop reads CASSSNIRTGRDYGYTF. The CDR3 nucleotides read TGTGCCAGCAGTTCCAATATTCGGACAGGGCGAGACTATGGCTACACCTTC.

This sequence joins TRBV4-1 and TRBJ2-2; D remains unclear. The germline gives CDR1 MGHRA, CDR2 YSYEKL. V lost 8 bases, J lost 7 bases, and 23 bases lay in between. This CDR3 is built from 16 residues. This chain's CDR3 is CASAAGFADAHGELFF. In DNA form, the CDR3 reads TGCGCCAGCGCCGCTGGATTCGCGGATGCCCACGGGGAGCTGTTTTTT.

V gene TRBV7-9 combines with J gene TRBJ1-1, with 8 nucleotides matching TRBD1. The CDR3 contains 15 residues. The V and J ends lost 6 bases and 0 bases, in that order; junction bases with no gene match: 6. The V gene's germline CDR1 is SEHNR and CDR2 FQNEAQ (reference sequence). The CDR3 DNA reads as TGTGCCAGCAGAGACCCGACAGGGGTGAACACTGAAGCTTTCTTT. Residues: CASRDPTGVNTEAFF.

The V gene is TRBV27, the J gene TRBJ2-2; D may match TRBD1 or TRBD2 (5 bases each). In germline, CDR1 is MNHEY, CDR2 SMNVEV (reference sequence). The germline V and J ends were trimmed by 2 bases and 0 bases, with 10 bases remaining between them. This CDR3 contains 16 residues. CDR3: CASSLVGPANTGELFF. CDR3 nucleotide sequence: TGTGCCAGCAGTTTAGTGGGACCCGCGAACACCGGGGAGCTGTTTTTT.

The chain employs TRBV6-6 and TRBJ2-5; D is perhaps TRBD2 (5 bases). Germline assignment: CDR1 MNHNY and CDR2 SVGAGI (reference sequence). The CDR3 is made up of 15 amino acids. V was cut by 6 bases and J by 0 bases, with 14 bases left in between. The CDR3 sequence is CASSATRPYQETQYF. As DNA, the CDR3 is TGTGCCAGCAGCGCAACTAGGCCGTACCAAGAGACCCAGTACTTC.

The chain recombines TRBV6-1 with TRBJ1-5; D gene ambiguous. Per the germline V gene, CDR1 is MNHNS and CDR2 is SASEGT. CDR3 length equals 15 residues. The V gene lost 8 bases and the J gene lost 2 bases, with 16 bases spanning the gap. The CDR3 DNA sequence: TGTGCCAGCGCCGGTTACCCGGTAGGCAATCAGCCCCAGCATTTT. Translating it yields CASAGYPVGNQPQHF.

This rearrangement joins TRBV27 to TRBJ2-3, with 12 bases lining up with TRBD2. The CDR3 consists of 16 residues. Per germline, CDR1 MNHEY and CDR2 SMNVEV (reference sequence). V was clipped by 5 bases and J by 7 bases; unmatched bases: 10. CDR3 loop: CASSAAPSGGANTQYF. The CDR3 coding sequence is TGTGCCAGCAGTGCCGCCCCTAGCGGGGGGGCGAATACGCAGTATTTT.

The chain recombines TRBV30 with TRBJ2-2; no clear D gene. The CDR3 is 11 residues long. V was trimmed by 3 bases and J by 8 bases, leaving 7 bases between them. Germline V gene data show CDR1 as GTSNPN and CDR2 as SVGIG (reference sequence). The CDR3 here is CAWSLMGELFF. DNA for the CDR3: TGTGCCTGGAGCTTGATGGGGGAGCTGTTTTTT.

This chain uses TRBV12-5 with TRBJ2-5; D is possibly TRBD1 or TRBD2 (6 bases each). Per germline, CDR1 LGHNT and CDR2 FRNRAP. Trimming removed 2 bases from V and 2 bases from J, with 15 bases in between. The CDR3 totals 16 residues. The chain's CDR3 is CASGLFGGQKQETQYF. Here the CDR3 DNA reads TGTGCTAGTGGTTTGTTCGGGGGACAAAAACAAGAGACCCAGTACTTC.

The chain uses TRBV7-6 and TRBJ2-7; D perhaps matches TRBD2 (7 bases). The germline V gene encodes CDR1 SGHVS and CDR2 FNYEAQ. V was trimmed by 6 bases and J by 3 bases, leaving 18 bases between them. This CDR3 spans 15 amino acids. DNA for the CDR3: TGTGCCAGCAGTATTTCGGGGGGCCGCTACTACGAGCAGTACTTC. Amino acids: CASSISGGRYYEQYF.

This rearrangement joins TRBV9 to TRBJ2-6, with D unresolved. The CDR3 loop spans 17 amino acids. The V end was cut by 0 bases, the J end by 0 bases, with 10 bases between. Germline assignment: CDR1 SGDLS and CDR2 YYNGEE. CDR3 in amino acids: CASSVEPLTSGANVLTF. Here the CDR3 DNA reads TGTGCCAGCAGCGTAGAGCCCCTCACCTCTGGGGCCAACGTCCTGACTTTC.

The rearrangement joins TRBV7-6 to TRBJ2-3; possibly TRBD2 for D (5 bases). CDR1 is SGHVS and CDR2 is FNYEAQ in the germline V gene. V lost 4 bases, J lost 5 bases, and 13 bases lay in between. CDR3 length: 14 residues. The CDR3 bases are TGTGCCAGCAGCTCTTCGGGTGGAGGAGATACGCAGTATTTT. Amino acids: CASSSSGGGDTQYF.

A single count supports this clone. The V and J genes are TRBV6-5 and TRBJ2-2; D is unresolved. The CDR3 sequence is 13 residues long. The V gene lost 6 bases and the J gene lost 5 bases, with 10 bases spanning the gap. The germline gives CDR1 MNHEY, CDR2 SVGAGI. Here the CDR3 DNA reads TGTGCCAGCAGCCAATTGGAGACCGGGGAGCTGTTTTTT. Translating it yields CASSQLETGELFF.

The chain links TRBV7-8 to TRBJ2-2; 8 nucleotides agree with TRBD1. Germline V gene data show CDR1 as SGHVS and CDR2 as FQNEAQ. The CDR3 runs to 14 residues. The V segment lost 3 bases and the J segment 6 bases; nucleotides outside the gene matches: 3. This CDR3 is CASSFLQGAGELFF. In DNA form, the CDR3 reads TGTGCCAGCAGCTTTCTACAGGGGGCCGGGGAGCTGTTTTTT.

The chain joins TRBV7-8 to TRBJ2-7; D is unclear. V lost 2 bases, J lost 3 bases, and 17 bases lay in between. This CDR3 comprises 16 residues. Germline CDR1 reads SGHVS; CDR2 reads FQNEAQ. The CDR3 reads CASSLREISFGYEQYF. The CDR3 DNA reads as TGTGCCAGCAGCTTAAGAGAGATATCCTTCGGCTACGAGCAGTACTTC.

Notes on this clone: Given a far larger clone just one base away, this is likely a sequencing read error. The genes are TRBV6-5 and TRBJ1-5; no definite D call. CDR1 is MNHEY, CDR2 SVGAGI, per germline. This CDR3 has 14 residues. The DNA of the CDR3 is TGTGCCAGCGGTTACCCAGGAACCGATCAGCCCCAGCATTTT. This encodes CASGYPGTDQPQHF.